This T cell receptor beta chain was obtained from a study of cytomegalovirus exposure and HLA in healthy donors. Across the whole study: A prior analysis found about 110 million unique TCR beta sequences from 150 million to 200 million T cells. Study-wide findings and caveats: Around 160 TCR beta chains were listed as cytomegalovirus-associated. Across donors, presence/absence analyses took sequencing depth to be roughly uniform. Sequencing likely generated an artifact that appeared as a cluster of highly shared sequence variants.

Of note for this clone: Antigen: not known.

V lost 5 bases and J lost 2, with 15 bases in between. Germline-derived CDR1 and CDR2 are LNHNV and YYDKDF (reference sequence). The CDR3 sequence is 15 residues long. PCR involved 60 Vbeta and 13 Jbeta primers. Libraries were prepared by immunoSEQ multiplex PCR; TCRdb keeps only in-frame clonotypes and omits some of them. Among more than 95,000 clones, 80% were seen once, and the ten largest hold approximately 6.9%. Sequenced sample: PBMCs. The clonotype originates from a man younger than 45 in good health and CMV-seropositive. The chain uses TRBV15 and TRBJ1-1; no reliable D call. Written as DNA, the CDR3 is TGTGCCACCAGCCGAGGAGGGAGAAAAAACACTGAAGCTTTCTTT. Translating gives CATSRGGRKNTEAFF.